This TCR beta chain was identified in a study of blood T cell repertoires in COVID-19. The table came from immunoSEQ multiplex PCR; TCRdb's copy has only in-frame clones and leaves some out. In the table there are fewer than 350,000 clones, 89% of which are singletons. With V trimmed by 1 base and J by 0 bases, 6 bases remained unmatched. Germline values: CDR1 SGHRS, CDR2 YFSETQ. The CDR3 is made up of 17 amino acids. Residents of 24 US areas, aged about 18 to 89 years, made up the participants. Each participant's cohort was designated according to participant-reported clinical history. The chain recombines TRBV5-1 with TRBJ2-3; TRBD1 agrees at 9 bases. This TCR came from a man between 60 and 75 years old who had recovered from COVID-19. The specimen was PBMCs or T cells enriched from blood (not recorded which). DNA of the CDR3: TGCGCCAGCAGCTTGAACCGGGACAGGGCGAGCACAGATACGCAGTATTTT. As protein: CASSLNRDRASTDTQYF.